The T cell receptor beta chain described here comes from a study of T-cell reconstitution after alpha-beta-depleted transplantation in children. Unique molecular identifiers were incorporated during preparation of the TCRbeta library. Each CDR3 protein gets one entry after TCRdb re-called the PCR reads with MiXCR. Of 200,000 to 250,000 distinct CDR3 sequences in the sample, 7.5% to 9.5% were seen once. The receptor was isolated from a male patient between 2 and 10 years old who had a stem cell transplant for acute myeloid leukemia, so the T cells may come from the graft donor. This sample comprised PBMCs, mostly from graft donor cells, obtained 360 days after TCRalphabeta/CD19-depleted stem cell transplant.

CDR3 coding DNA: TGTGCCAGCAGCTCACAGGTCCTGAACACTGAAGCTTTCTTT. Its translation: CASSSQVLNTEAFF. The chain uses TRBV12-3 or TRBV12-4 and TRBJ1-1; D perhaps matches TRBD1 (5 bases). V was shortened by 6 bases and J by 0 bases, with 11 bases between the two germline ends. The CDR3 totals 14 residues.